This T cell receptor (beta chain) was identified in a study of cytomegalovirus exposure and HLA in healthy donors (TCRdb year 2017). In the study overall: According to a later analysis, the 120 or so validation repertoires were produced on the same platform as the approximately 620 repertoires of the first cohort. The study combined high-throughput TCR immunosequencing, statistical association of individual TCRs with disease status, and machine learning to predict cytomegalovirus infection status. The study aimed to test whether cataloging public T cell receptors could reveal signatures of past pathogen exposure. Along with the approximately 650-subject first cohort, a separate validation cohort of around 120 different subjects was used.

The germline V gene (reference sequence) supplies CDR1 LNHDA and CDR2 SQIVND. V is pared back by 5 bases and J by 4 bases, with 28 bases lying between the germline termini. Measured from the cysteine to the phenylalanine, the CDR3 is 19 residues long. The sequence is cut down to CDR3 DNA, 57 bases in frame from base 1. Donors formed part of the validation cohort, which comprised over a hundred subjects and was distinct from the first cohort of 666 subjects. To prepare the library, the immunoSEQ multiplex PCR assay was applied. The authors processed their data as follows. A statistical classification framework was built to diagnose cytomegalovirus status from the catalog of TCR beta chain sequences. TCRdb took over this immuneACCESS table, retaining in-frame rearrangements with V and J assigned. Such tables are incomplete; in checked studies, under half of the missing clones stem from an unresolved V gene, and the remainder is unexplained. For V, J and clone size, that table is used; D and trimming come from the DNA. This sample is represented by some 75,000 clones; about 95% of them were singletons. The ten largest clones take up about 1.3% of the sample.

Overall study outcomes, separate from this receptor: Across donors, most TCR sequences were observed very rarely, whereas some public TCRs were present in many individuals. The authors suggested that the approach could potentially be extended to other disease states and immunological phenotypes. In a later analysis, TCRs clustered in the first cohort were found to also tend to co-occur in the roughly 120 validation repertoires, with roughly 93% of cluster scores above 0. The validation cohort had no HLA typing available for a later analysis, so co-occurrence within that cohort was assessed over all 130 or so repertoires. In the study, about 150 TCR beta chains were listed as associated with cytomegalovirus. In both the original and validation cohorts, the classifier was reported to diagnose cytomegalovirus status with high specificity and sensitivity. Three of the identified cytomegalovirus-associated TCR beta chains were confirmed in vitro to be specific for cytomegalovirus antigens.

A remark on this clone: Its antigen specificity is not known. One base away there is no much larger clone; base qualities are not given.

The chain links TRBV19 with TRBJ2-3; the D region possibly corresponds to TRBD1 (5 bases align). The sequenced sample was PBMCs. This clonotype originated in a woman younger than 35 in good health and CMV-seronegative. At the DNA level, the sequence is TGTGCCAGTAGTCCACACCTATTCCCTGACAGTATCGGTCCAGATACGCAGTATTTT. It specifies CASSPHLFPDSIGPDTQYF.